The clone carrying this T cell receptor beta chain has at least ten counts. Its antigen is unknown. The CDR3 extends over 10 amino acids. Germline V gene data show CDR1 as SEHNR and CDR2 as FQNEAQ (reference sequence). The V and J ends lost 5 bases and 4 bases respectively, with 0 bases between them. Expressed TCRB transcripts were sequenced, since all the RNA that had been isolated was reverse transcribed. Some clones are missing from TCRdb's copy, which holds only in-frame ones; the method was immunoSEQ multiplex PCR. The sample yields around 300,000 clones, about 7.8% seen once. This specimen belongs to a study of beta chain features in type 1 diabetes. Overall study findings and caveats: Naive, central memory and regulatory TCRB repertoires appeared more similar among patients than healthy donors. There was a moderate but significant shortening of TCRB CDR3s in all four CD4+ subsets of Type 1 diabetes patients.

The collection from each donor was one heparinised blood draw averaging roughly 100 mL. Cells sorted by CD45RO/CCR7/CD25/CD127/CD95/CD27 comprised CD4+ naive, central memory, regulatory and stem cell-like memory cells. This receptor was obtained from a woman between 18 and 30 years old in good health. The sequenced sample consisted of central memory CD4+ T cells from blood. The rearrangement uses TRBV7-9 and TRBJ1-3; the D is unclear. The chain's CDR3 is CASSGNTIYF. In nucleotides, the CDR3 is TGTGCCAGCAGCGGAAACACCATATATTTT.